The 25 T cell receptor beta chains given below trace back to one sample, sequenced in a study of cytomegalovirus exposure and HLA in healthy donors. Researchers ran the PCR with 60 Vbeta and 13 Jbeta primers. Assay: immunoSEQ multiplex PCR; the TCRdb copy retains only in-frame clones and omits some. There are some 180,000 clones in the sample; about 9.4% occur only once, and over 1% lies in the top ten. What was sequenced was PBMCs. The receptors here all came from a woman between 25 and 40 years old in good health and CMV-seropositive.

This sequence joins TRBV11-2 and TRBJ2-7; the match to TRBD1 covers 8 bases. Unmatched junction bases numbered 3, after V lost 1 base and J lost 7 bases. The CDR3 has 13 residues. Looked up from germline, CDR1 is SGHAT and CDR2 is FQNNGV. This CDR3 reads CASSLVRQGEQYF. CDR3 sequence (DNA): TGTGCCAGCAGCTTAGTTAGACAGGGGGAGCAGTACTTC.

The sample holds a few counts of this clone. The chain carries TRBV2 and TRBJ1-5; 9 nucleotides agree with TRBD1. The CDR3 spans 14 residues. After removal of 8 bases from V and 7 bases from J, the junction contained 9 bases not matched to a gene. Germline lookup yields CDR1 SNHLY and CDR2 FYNNEI. The CDR3 nucleotides are TGTGCCAGCGAGGGGGGACAGGGTCGACAGCCCCAGCATTTT. It codes for CASEGGQGRQPQHF.

V is TRBV2 and J is TRBJ1-1; D gene unclear. CDR3 length equals 11 residues. From germline, CDR1 is SNHLY and CDR2 FYNNEI. Trimming removed 6 bases at V and 8 bases at J, with 10 bases between. For the CDR3, the DNA is TGTGCCAGCAGAATGCGCTCGGAAGCTTTCTTT. Amino acids: CASRMRSEAFF. Together with reference TRBV2 and TRBJ1-1, the CDR3 gives the full variable domain: EPEVTQTPSHQVTQMGQEVILRCVPISNHLYFYWYRQILGQKVEFLVSFYNNEISEKSEIFDDQFSVERPDGSNFTLKIRSTKLEDSAMYFCASRMRSEAFFGQGTRLTVV.

V usage is TRBV18 and J usage is TRBJ2-7; the match to TRBD1 covers 10 bases. The V segment lost 6 bases and the J segment 4 bases; nucleotides outside the gene matches: 3. Per the germline V gene, CDR1 is KGHSH and CDR2 is LQKENI. This CDR3 has 13 residues. CDR3 region: CASSDRGVYEQYF. The CDR3 bases are TGTGCCAGCTCGGACAGGGGGGTATACGAGCAGTACTTC.

This clone has just a few counts. CDR3 DNA: TGTGCCAGCAGTGAATGGCACAGTTCTTTGAACACTGAAGCTTTCTTT. Amino acids: CASSEWHSSLNTEAFF. The V gene is TRBV25-1, the J gene TRBJ1-1, with D hard to call. This CDR3 has 16 amino acids. Germline loops: CDR1 MGHDK, CDR2 SYGVNS. V shed 1 base and J shed 0 bases, with 12 bases lying between them.

The chain recombines TRBV6-5 with TRBJ1-2; TRBD1 agrees at 7 bases. The germline gives CDR1 MNHEY, CDR2 SVGAGI. The CDR3 consists of 13 residues. Losses at the gene ends were 7 bases for V and 6 bases for J; bases not matched to a gene: 8. The CDR3 nucleotides are TGTGCCAGCAAACCGACAGGGTATAATGGCTACACCTTC. Protein sequence: CASKPTGYNGYTF.

The sample holds a few counts of this clone. The rearrangement links TRBV6-4 to TRBJ2-1; D possibly corresponds to TRBD2 (6 bases). Per germline, CDR1 MRHNA and CDR2 SNTAGT. The CDR3 is 16 residues long. The V end lost 0 bases, the J end lost 4 bases, and 13 bases lay between the germline ends. CDR3 bases: TGTGCCAGCAGTGACTCGGGGCGGGGTACATACAATGAGCAGTTCTTC. Translation: CASSDSGRGTYNEQFF.

The sample holds a few counts of this clone. The chain links TRBV7-9 to TRBJ1-1; D is uncertain. The length of the CDR3 is 11 residues. Germline CDR1 SEHNR, CDR2 FQNEAQ (reference sequence). V was cut by 5 bases and J by 3 bases, with 4 bases left in between. CDR3 coding DNA: TGTGCCAGCAGCCTTTACACTGAAGCTTTCTTT. Translated: CASSLYTEAFF.

This clone was counted between two and nine times. V gene TRBV18 combines with J gene TRBJ1-5; 10 bases match TRBD1. J lost 2 bases, V lost 3 bases, and 1 base had no gene match. The CDR3 is 15 amino acids. Germline CDR1 is KGHSH and CDR2 is LQKENI. CDR3 protein: CASSPGTGGNQPQHF. CDR3 nucleotides: TGTGCCAGCTCACCCGGGACAGGGGGCAATCAGCCCCAGCATTTT.

V and J are TRBV6-1 and TRBJ1-2; 8 bases align to TRBD1. Per germline, CDR1 MNHNS and CDR2 SASEGT. The V segment lost 5 bases and the J segment 4 bases; nucleotides outside the gene matches: 6. CDR3 length: 14 amino acids. The CDR3 DNA reads TGTGCCAGCAGTCCCAGGACAGGGACCTATGGCTACACCTTC. Translating gives CASSPRTGTYGYTF.

This clone was detected only a few times. The J gene is TRBJ1-4, the V gene TRBV5-1; 9 bases fit TRBD1. Trimming took 8 bases from V and 5 from J; bases not matched to a gene: 10. The CDR3 has 15 amino acids. Germline CDR1 and CDR2: SGHRS and YFSETQ. CDR3 nucleotide sequence: TGCGCCAGTGCGGAGATGGGACAGGGAAATGAAAAACTGTTTTTT. As protein: CASAEMGQGNEKLFF.

In this sample, this clone turned up a few times. The V gene is TRBV7-9, the J gene TRBJ2-7; possibly TRBD1 for D (7 bases). This CDR3 is built from 15 residues. In germline, CDR1 is SEHNR, CDR2 FQNEAQ (reference sequence). The germline V and J ends were trimmed by 2 bases and 6 bases, with 17 bases remaining between them. The CDR3 region is CASSLRRAGGGEQYF. The CDR3 DNA is TGTGCCAGCAGCTTACGACGGGCAGGGGGAGGCGAGCAGTACTTC.

This clone was seen a handful of times. This chain joins TRBV4-1 and TRBJ2-3; the D gene is possibly TRBD1 (7 bases). This CDR3 spans 18 amino acids. Trimming took off 0 bases at V and 3 bases at J, with 19 bases between the two ends. Germline V gene sequence: CDR1 MGHRA, CDR2 YSYEKL. The CDR3 is CASSQDFQGGRGTDTQYF. Here the CDR3 DNA reads TGCGCCAGCAGCCAAGATTTCCAGGGGGGTCGAGGTACAGATACGCAGTATTTT.

CDR3 in DNA: TGCGCCAGCAGCATACTTCAGGGGGCGGGCGAGCAGTACTTC. Protein: CASSILQGAGEQYF. The V call is TRBV5-1, the J call TRBJ2-7; 8 bases fit TRBD1. The CDR3 is 14 residues long. V was clipped by 4 bases and J by 6 bases; unmatched bases: 9. CDR1 SGHRS and CDR2 YFSETQ come from the germline V gene.

The J gene is TRBJ2-3, the V gene TRBV27; D is unclear. V lost 4 bases and J 2 bases, leaving 4 bases between the germline ends. The germline V gene encodes CDR1 MNHEY and CDR2 SMNVEV (reference sequence). The CDR3 consists of 12 residues. This CDR3 is CASSSFTDTQYF. The CDR3 nucleotides read TGTGCCAGCAGTTCGTTCACAGATACGCAGTATTTT.

Here the CDR3 DNA reads TGTGCCAGCAGACCCAGGGTTGGGAATGAAAAACTGTTTTTT. Its translation: CASRPRVGNEKLFF. The rearrangement uses TRBV2 and TRBJ1-4; D perhaps matches TRBD1 (5 bases). V lost 6 bases and J 5 bases, leaving 13 bases between the germline ends. The CDR3 runs to 14 residues. The germline V gene has CDR1 SNHLY and CDR2 FYNNEI.

The V call is TRBV13, the J call TRBJ1-5; possible D gene TRBD1, 5 bases. The germline V and J ends were trimmed by 2 bases and 7 bases, with 12 bases remaining between them. The CDR3 totals 14 residues. The germline V gene has CDR1 PRHDT and CDR2 FYEKMQ (reference sequence). The CDR3 coding sequence is TGTGCCAGCAGCTTAAGGGGTTCAAAGCAGCCCCAGCATTTT. Translated: CASSLRGSKQPQHF.

This clone was detected a few times. V gene TRBV11-1 combines with J gene TRBJ1-1, with TRBD1 matching 8 bases. V lost 4 bases, J lost 5 bases, and 3 bases stayed unmatched. The CDR3 sequence is 13 residues long. Germline lookup yields CDR1 SGHAT and CDR2 FQDESV (reference sequence). CDR3 protein: CASSSRGRTEAFF. In nucleotides, the CDR3 is TGTGCCAGCAGCTCCAGGGGGCGGACTGAAGCTTTCTTT.

The chain joins TRBV5-6 to TRBJ2-7; 9 bases agree with TRBD1. From germline, CDR1 is SGHDT and CDR2 YYEEEE. CDR3 length: 16 residues. J gave up 2 bases and V 3 bases, and 9 bases lay outside the gene matches. CDR3 in amino acids: CASSSGQGRLTYEQYF. For the CDR3, the DNA is TGTGCCAGCAGCTCGGGACAGGGAAGGCTGACCTACGAGCAGTACTTC. Supplemented by reference TRBV5-6 and TRBJ2-7, the full variable domain reads DAGVTQSPTHLIKTRGQQVTLRCSPKSGHDTVSWYQQALGQGPQFIFQYYEEEERQRGNFPDRFSGHQFPNYSSELNVNALLLGDSALYLCASSSGQGRLTYEQYFGPGTRLTVT.

Only a few counts were recorded for this clone. CDR3 nucleotides: TGCGCCAGCAGCCCACCGGGACTAGCGGACACCGGGGAGCTGTTTTTT. Its protein is CASSPPGLADTGELFF. The V call is TRBV5-1, the J call TRBJ2-2; 11 bases are a match to TRBD2. The CDR3 is 16 amino acids. Germline V gene data show CDR1 as SGHRS and CDR2 as YFSETQ. J was trimmed by 3 bases and V by 4 bases; bases with no gene match: 5.

This clone was observed a few times. The chain combines TRBV29-1 with TRBJ1-1; 7 nucleotides line up with TRBD1. With V trimmed by 6 bases and J by 6 bases, 4 bases remained unmatched. This CDR3 has 11 residues. Germline V lookup: CDR1 SQVTM, CDR2 ANQGSEA. DNA for the CDR3: TGCAGCGTGGGGACAGCGGCTGAAGCTTTCTTT. Translating gives CSVGTAAEAFF.

The chain uses TRBV2 and TRBJ2-6, with 7 bases identical to TRBD1. CDR1 and CDR2 (germline): SNHLY, FYNNEI. The CDR3 loop spans 15 amino acids. Unmatched junction bases numbered 5, after V lost 7 bases and J lost 2 bases. The CDR3 is CASTIDRAGANVLTF. CDR3 bases: TGTGCCAGCACAATCGACAGGGCTGGGGCCAACGTCCTGACTTTC.

CDR3 sequence (DNA): TGCGCCAGCAGCCAGGATGGTAGCGGGAGGGTCGATGAGCAGTTCTTC. It encodes CASSQDGSGRVDEQFF. The chain joins TRBV5-1 to TRBJ2-1; TRBD2 matches at 11 bases. Germline trimming cut 4 bases from V and 8 bases from J; bases unmatched to any gene: 11. CDR1 is SGHRS, CDR2 YFSETQ, per germline. CDR3 length: 16 residues.

The chain couples TRBV25-1 to TRBJ1-1; a weak D match, TRBD1 (5 bases). CDR1 and CDR2 from the germline V gene are MGHDK and SYGVNS. This CDR3 is 17 amino acids long. V dropped 0 bases and J dropped 1 base, with 15 bases sitting between them. CDR3 in amino acids: CASSEYSMARANTEAFF. As DNA, the CDR3 is TGTGCCAGCAGTGAATATAGCATGGCCAGGGCGAACACTGAAGCTTTCTTT.

The genes are TRBV14 and TRBJ1-1; D is possibly TRBD1 (5 bases). The CDR3 loop spans 16 amino acids. Germline values: CDR1 SGHDN, CDR2 FVKESK. V gave up 4 bases and J gave up 3 bases, with 18 bases separating them. The CDR3 here is CASSPAWGVGDTEAFF. The CDR3 DNA is TGTGCCAGCAGCCCCGCCTGGGGGGTCGGTGACACTGAAGCTTTCTTT.